What follows describes a single T cell receptor beta chain. The data were obtained in a study of shared clonotypes between healthy human individuals. Clones were sequenced by immunoSEQ multiplex PCR, and TCRdb holds only the in-frame ones, with some missing. Of about 480,000 clones in the sample, about 75% were seen once. This CDR3 has 15 amino acids. CDR1 is ENHRY, CDR2 SYGVKD, per germline. The V and J ends lost 0 bases and 0 bases respectively, with 8 bases between them. This receptor was taken from a woman aged 40 to 49 in good health. Some clones in this sample may be carry-over from other donors' samples. Sequenced material: PBMCs. The chain employs TRBV10-3 and TRBJ1-1, with D tentatively TRBD1 (6 bases). CDR3 bases: TGTGCCATCAGTGAGTCGGGGGACATGAACACTGAAGCTTTCTTT. Translated: CAISESGDMNTEAFF.